The clone carrying this T cell receptor beta chain appeared a few times. The SP2 primer and nested alpha and beta constant region primers amplified ligated cDNA in four rounds. Alpha and beta constant region primers primed reverse transcription for blood and skin samples. TCRdb independently ran MiXCR on the 5' RACE reads; one entry per CDR3 protein. This table holds 57,000 or so distinct CDR3 sequences, about 7% found once. V lost 2 bases and J 0 bases, leaving 9 bases between the germline ends. This CDR3 comprises 15 residues. Germline V gives CDR1 SGDLS, CDR2 YYNGEE. This entry belongs to a study of naive and memory T cell subsets. The library had UMIs added by 3' ligation of an oligonucleotide to TCR cDNA.

This TCR was recovered from a male donor in good health. The chain couples TRBV9 to TRBJ1-5; possibly TRBD1 for D (6 bases). The CDR3 DNA is TGTGCCAGCAGCGTTGGGACATTTAGCAATCAGCCCCAGCATTTT. Residues: CASSVGTFSNQPQHF.